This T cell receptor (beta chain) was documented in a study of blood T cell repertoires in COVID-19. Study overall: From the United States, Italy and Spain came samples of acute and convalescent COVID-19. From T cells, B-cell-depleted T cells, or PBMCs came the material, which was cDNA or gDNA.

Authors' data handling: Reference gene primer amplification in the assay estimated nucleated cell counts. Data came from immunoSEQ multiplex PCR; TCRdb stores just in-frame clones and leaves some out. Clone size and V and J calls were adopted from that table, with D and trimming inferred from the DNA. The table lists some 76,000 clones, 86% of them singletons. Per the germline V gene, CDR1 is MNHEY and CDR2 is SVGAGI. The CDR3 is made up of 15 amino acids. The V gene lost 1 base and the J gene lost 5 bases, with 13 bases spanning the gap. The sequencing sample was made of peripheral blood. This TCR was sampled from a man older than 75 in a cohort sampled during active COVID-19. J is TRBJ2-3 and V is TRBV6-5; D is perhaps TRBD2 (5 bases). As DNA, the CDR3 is TGTGCCAGCAGTTACTTAGCTCTCGAGGGAGATACGCAGTATTTT. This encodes CASSYLALEGDTQYF.